One sample yielded the 24 T cell receptor beta chains listed below, sequenced in a study of T-cell memory formation after mild COVID-19. TCRdb redid the calling of the 5' RACE reads with MiXCR, one entry per CDR3 protein. The table lists fewer than 650,000 distinct CDR3 sequences, 15% to 20% of them singletons, with roughly 7.8% in the top ten. Sequenced material: PBMCs or a T cell subset sorted from them (not recorded which). These receptors came from an adult woman who had mild COVID-19 (a few samples of this study predate the infection). Cell type and time point are not known.

In its sample, this clonotype was seen a few times. This chain links TRBV5-1 with TRBJ1-5; 7 bases are shared with TRBD1. The germline V gene encodes CDR1 SGHRS and CDR2 YFSETQ. CDR3 length: 16 amino acids. V gave up 4 bases and J gave up 0 bases; unmatched junction bases: 7. CDR3 sequence reads: CASSPGTDFSNQPQHF. In DNA form, the CDR3 reads TGCGCCAGCAGCCCTGGGACAGACTTTAGCAATCAGCCCCAGCATTTT.

This clonotype appeared a few times. The chain combines TRBV12-3 or TRBV12-4 with TRBJ2-5; 9 bases fit TRBD1. With 7 bases clipped from V and 2 bases from J, the junction kept 5 bases outside the gene matches. This CDR3 is 14 amino acids long. CDR3 region: CASNTGTGQETQYF. CDR3 bases: TGTGCCAGCAACACGGGGACAGGGCAAGAGACCCAGTACTTC.

The gene calls are TRBV20-1 and TRBJ2-3, with 7 bases lining up with TRBD1. J gave up 0 bases and V 7 bases, and 4 bases lay outside the gene matches. Per the germline V gene, CDR1 is DFQATT and CDR2 is SNEGSKA (reference sequence). The CDR3 runs to 13 residues. CDR3 DNA sequence: TGCAGTGAACCGGGACAGAGCACAGATACGCAGTATTTT. Amino acids: CSEPGQSTDTQYF.

Only one count was recorded for this clonotype. The genes are TRBV5-1 and TRBJ2-3; possibly TRBD1 or TRBD2 for D (5 bases each). Germline lookup yields CDR1 SGHRS and CDR2 YFSETQ. This CDR3 has 14 amino acids. V lost 4 bases and J lost 4, with 13 bases in between. The CDR3 here is CASSEGDRADTQYF. CDR3 nucleotide sequence: TGCGCCAGCAGCGAAGGGGACCGTGCAGATACGCAGTATTTT.

This clonotype was seen only a few times. V usage is TRBV23-1 and J usage is TRBJ2-7, with no clear D. TRBV23-1 is labeled an ORF, and its function is uncertain. Trimming left V 4 bases short and J 5 bases short, with 3 bases between. The CDR3 runs 10 residues. The CDR3 is CASSRNEQYF. The CDR3 DNA follows: TGCGCCAGCAGTCGGAACGAGCAGTACTTC.

For the CDR3, the DNA is TGCAGCGTCCCAGTGGGACAGGGCAATGGCGAGCAGTACTTC. Translation gives CSVPVGQGNGEQYF. This sequence joins TRBV29-1 and TRBJ2-7; TRBD1 matches 9 bases. The CDR3 spans 14 residues. The junction had 12 bases not matched to a gene; V was cut back by 6 bases and J by 6 bases. The germline V gene encodes CDR1 SQVTM and CDR2 ANQGSEA.

V is TRBV29-1 and J is TRBJ2-7; 10 nucleotides match TRBD1. CDR3 length equals 15 residues. Germline V lookup: CDR1 SQVTM, CDR2 ANQGSEA. Trimming removed 1 base from V and 4 bases from J; junction bases left unmatched: 7. The chain's CDR3 is CSVEGGTGALYEQYF. The CDR3 bases are TGCAGCGTTGAAGGGGGGACAGGGGCTTTATACGAGCAGTACTTC.

V gene TRBV7-8 combines with J gene TRBJ2-7; TRBD1 might be the D (6 bases). With 5 bases removed from V and 3 bases from J, the gap between germline ends came to 17 bases. The germline V gene has CDR1 SGHVS and CDR2 FQNEAQ. This CDR3 is 15 amino acids long. CDR3 sequence (DNA): TGTGCCAGCAGCCAGTCGGGGACACCCCTCTACGAGCAGTACTTC. This translates into CASSQSGTPLYEQYF.

This clonotype has a handful of counts. The V call is TRBV6-1, the J call TRBJ2-6; D is uncertain. Looked up from germline, CDR1 is MNHNS and CDR2 is SASEGT. This CDR3 is 14 amino acids long. V lost 0 bases to trimming and J lost 4 bases, with 4 bases between them. CDR3 protein: CASSEALGANVLTF. CDR3 bases: TGTGCCAGCAGTGAAGCGCTGGGGGCCAACGTCCTGACTTTC.

The rearrangement uses TRBV15 and TRBJ2-3; D perhaps matches TRBD2 (6 bases). The CDR3 has 11 amino acids. Trimming removed 2 bases from V and 10 bases from J, with 7 bases in between. The germline V gene encodes CDR1 LNHNV and CDR2 YYDKDF (reference sequence). The CDR3 DNA reads as TGTGCCACCAGCAGAACGGGGGCGCAGTATTTT. This translates into CATSRTGAQYF. The variable domain in full, completed from reference TRBV15 and TRBJ2-3, reads DAMVIQNPRYQVTQFGKPVTLSCSQTLNHNVMYWYQQKSSQAPKLLFHYYDKDFNNEADTPDNFQSRRPNTSFCFLDIRSPGLGDTAMYLCATSRTGAQYFGPGTRLTVL.

This clonotype was recorded only once. This chain links TRBV9 with TRBJ1-1, with 10 bases matching TRBD1. This CDR3 is 14 amino acids long. CDR1 and CDR2 (germline): SGDLS, YYNGEE. V lost 3 bases, J lost 3 bases, and 2 bases stayed unmatched. CDR3 in DNA: TGTGCCAGCAGCGGTGGGACAGGGGACACTGAAGCTTTCTTT. Translated, it gives CASSGGTGDTEAFF.

In its sample, this clonotype was seen a few times. The rearrangement uses TRBV20-1 and TRBJ2-5; 10 nucleotides line up with TRBD2. J lost 4 bases, V lost 4 bases, and 9 bases had no gene match. Germline CDR1 DFQATT, CDR2 SNEGSKA (reference sequence). This CDR3 has 15 residues. The CDR3 loop reads CSATKVAGGGETQYF. As DNA, the CDR3 is TGCAGTGCTACTAAGGTAGCGGGGGGAGGAGAGACCCAGTACTTC.

This clonotype was seen a few times. The chain has TRBV5-5 and TRBJ2-7; D not certain. Germline values: CDR1 SGHKS, CDR2 YYEKEE (reference sequence). The CDR3 has 15 amino acids. V was cut by 4 bases and J by 2 bases, with 16 bases left in between. The CDR3 protein is CASSRTTPDTYEQYF. For the CDR3, the DNA is TGTGCCAGCAGCCGTACAACCCCAGATACCTACGAGCAGTACTTC. The full variable domain, its missing parts supplied by reference TRBV5-5 and TRBJ2-7, is DAGVTQSPTHLIKTRGQQVTLRCSPISGHKSVSWYQQVLGQGPQFIFQYYEKEERGRGNFPDRFSARQFPNYSSELNVNALLLGDSALYLCASSRTTPDTYEQYFGPGTRLTVT.

V is TRBV29-1 and J is TRBJ2-5; 9 positions match TRBD2. Unmatched junction bases numbered 5, after V lost 4 bases and J lost 2 bases. The V gene's germline CDR1 is SQVTM and CDR2 ANQGSEA. This CDR3 has 14 amino acids. CDR3: CSVAMTSGQETQYF. CDR3 bases: TGCAGCGTTGCAATGACTAGCGGACAAGAGACCCAGTACTTC. Full variable domain (remainder filled in from reference TRBV29-1 and TRBJ2-5): SAVISQKPSRDICQRGTSLTIQCQVDSQVTMMFWYRQQPGQSLTLIATANQGSEATYESGFVIDKFPISRPNLTFSTLTVSNMSPEDSSIYLCSVAMTSGQETQYFGPGTRLLVL.

CDR3 loop: CASSYRASGRAGYNEQFF. CDR3 nucleotide sequence: TGTGCCAGCAGCTATCGGGCTAGCGGGAGGGCCGGTTACAATGAGCAGTTCTTC. The rearrangement uses TRBV7-2 and TRBJ2-1, with 12 nucleotides matching TRBD2. Per the germline V gene, CDR1 is SGHTA and CDR2 is FQGNSA. The V and J ends lost 4 bases and 4 bases, in that order; junction bases with no gene match: 11. The CDR3 is 18 amino acids.

This rearrangement joins TRBV7-8 to TRBJ1-4; D remains unclear. CDR1 is SGHVS, CDR2 FQNEAQ, per germline. The CDR3 spans 18 residues. The V and J ends lost 5 bases and 7 bases respectively, with 26 bases between them. The CDR3 bases are TGTGCCAGCAGCCCAACGCGGGGAATCAGTCCTTTGGGTGAAAAACTGTTTTTT. Translated: CASSPTRGISPLGEKLFF.

In its sample, this clonotype was seen a few times. The rearrangement joins TRBV4-3 to TRBJ1-2; perhaps TRBD1 as D (5 bases). The CDR3 consists of 14 residues. The germline V gene encodes CDR1 LGHNA and CDR2 YSLEER. V was shortened by 5 bases and J by 7 bases, with 17 bases between the two germline ends. CDR3 nucleotide sequence: TGCGCCAGCAGCTTCCACGGGGGGTTTTCTGGCTACACCTTC. This encodes CASSFHGGFSGYTF.

This clonotype was detected only a few times. V and J are TRBV29-1 and TRBJ2-5; 10 bases line up with TRBD2. The CDR3 extends over 13 amino acids. CDR1 is SQVTM, CDR2 ANQGSEA, per germline. V shed 7 bases, J shed 5 bases, and the junction held 7 bases outside the gene matches. CDR3 nucleotide sequence: TGCAGCGCCCCGGGGACTAGCGTTGAGACCCAGTACTTC. Protein product: CSAPGTSVETQYF.

In its sample, this clonotype was seen a few times. The rearrangement links TRBV6-2 or TRBV6-3 to TRBJ2-7; 10 nucleotides line up with TRBD2. This CDR3 spans 18 amino acids. V gave up 7 bases and J gave up 0 bases; unmatched junction bases: 15. CDR1 MNHEY and CDR2 SVGEGT come from the germline V gene. The CDR3 coding sequence is TGTGCCAGCACCCACGGCGGTAGCGGGAGGATGGCCTCCTACGAGCAGTACTTC. Residues: CASTHGGSGRMASYEQYF.

This clonotype was counted a few times. The chain recombines TRBV7-2 with TRBJ1-5; no reliable D call. The CDR3 runs 14 residues. Germline loops: CDR1 SGHTA, CDR2 FQGNSA. The germline V and J ends were trimmed by 5 bases and 5 bases, with 13 bases remaining between them. This CDR3 is CASSPTRLDQPQHF. DNA for the CDR3: TGTGCCAGCAGCCCGACGAGGTTAGATCAGCCCCAGCATTTT.

This clonotype was counted a few times. The rearrangement joins TRBV5-1 to TRBJ2-7; 9 nucleotides align to TRBD1. CDR1 and CDR2 (germline): SGHRS, YFSETQ. The CDR3 is made up of 16 amino acids. V lost 3 bases to trimming and J lost 1 base; unmatched junction nucleotides: 8. The CDR3 spells CASSSSQGAGSYEQYF. The CDR3 DNA sequence: TGCGCCAGCAGCTCGTCACAGGGGGCTGGGTCCTACGAGCAGTACTTC.

The chain couples TRBV20-1 to TRBJ2-3, with TRBD2 matching 14 bases. Per germline, CDR1 DFQATT and CDR2 SNEGSKA (reference sequence). This CDR3 region has 16 residues. Germline trimming cut 3 bases from V and 4 bases from J; bases unmatched to any gene: 6. The CDR3 coding sequence is TGCAGTGCTAGGGGACTAGCGGGAGTTTTGTCAGATACGCAGTATTTT. Amino acids: CSARGLAGVLSDTQYF.

This clonotype has a handful of counts. This chain joins TRBV4-2 and TRBJ2-1; tentatively, D is TRBD1 or TRBD2 (5 bases each). The V end lost 5 bases, the J end lost 10 bases, and 18 bases lay between the germline ends. The germline CDR1 and CDR2 sequences are LGHNA and YNFKEQ. This CDR3 region has 14 residues. The CDR3 sequence: CASSRDASPGEQFF. The DNA of the CDR3 is TGTGCCAGCAGCAGGGACGCCTCACCAGGCGAGCAGTTCTTC.

This chain uses TRBV6-2 or TRBV6-3 with TRBJ1-5; D uncertain. The CDR3 has 15 residues. Trimming pared 3 bases from V and 0 bases from J, leaving 9 bases between. Per germline, CDR1 MNHEY and CDR2 SVGEGT. The CDR3 DNA sequence: TGTGCCAGCAGTTATGGAGGGTTTAGCAATCAGCCCCAGCATTTT. It translates to CASSYGGFSNQPQHF.